This TCR beta chain was observed in a study of cytomegalovirus exposure and HLA in healthy donors. The primer mix had 60 Vbeta and 13 Jbeta primers. Clones were read by immunoSEQ multiplex PCR, and TCRdb kept only the in-frame ones, dropping some. In the table there are around 87,000 clones, 65% to 85% of which are singletons. This receptor was obtained from a girl aged 2-15 years in good health and CMV-seropositive. The sample was PBMCs.

For the CDR3, the DNA is TGTGCCTGGGACCCTACAGGTTACTCCTACGAGCAGTACTTC. This translates into CAWDPTGYSYEQYF. This chain connects TRBV30 to TRBJ2-7, with D possibly being TRBD1 (5 bases). V was clipped by 5 bases and J by 0 bases, with 14 bases between them. The CDR3 length is 14 residues. Per germline, CDR1 GTSNPN and CDR2 SVGIG (reference sequence). The full variable domain, with the rest looked up from reference TRBV30 and TRBJ2-7, is SQTIHQWPATLVQPVGSPLSLECTVEGTSNPNLYWYRQAAGRGLQLLFYSVGIGQISSEVPQNLSASRPQDRQFILSSKKLLLSDSGFYLCAWDPTGYSYEQYFGPGTRLTVT.